This TCR beta chain originates from a study of blood T cells in healthy people across ages (dated by TCRdb to the mid-2010s). Turning to the overall study: In model experiments, template switching captured about one uniquely barcoded TCR beta cDNA molecule for every two T cells. To track age-related changes in TCR beta repertoire diversity, the study relied on deep sequencing normalized with unique cDNA molecular identifiers. The donors were divided into four age groups: young (average around 15 years), middle-aged (approximately 39), aged (about 60) and long-lived (approximately 74). To avoid experimental bias, donors of different ages were randomly spread across the sequencing lanes. For two donors (one aged 18 to 29 and one aged 80 or older), the study analyzed two additional independent replicas of 1 million unique cDNA reads from the same blood draw.

Systemically healthy Caucasian individuals from Russia, 39 in total and aged about 6 to 100 years, were included as donors. Each donor gave 8 to 10 milliliters of peripheral blood, drawn into EDTA-treated Vacutainer tubes. Ficoll-Paque density-gradient centrifugation was used to isolate PBMCs, with at least 6.5 million per sample. Trizol reagent was used to extract total RNA from the PBMCs, yielding at least 6 micrograms per sample. For every donor, flow cytometry on a PBMC aliquot measured the percentage of naive CD45RAhigh/CD27high T cells. Library construction relied on 5' RACE. The data were produced on an Illumina HiSeq 2500. A second roughly 7 to 11 cycle PCR used a sample-barcoded 5' primer and a J-beta primer mix. Each TCR beta cDNA molecule received a unique molecular identifier from a template-switch 5' adaptor carrying 12 random nucleotides. Each sample yielded at least 2.5 million CDR3-containing paired-end reads. First-strand cDNA was synthesized from all RNA with the Mint cDNA synthesis kit, primed by a TRBC-specific oligonucleotide. After uracil-DNA glycosylase treatment, a first 18-cycle PCR used universal primers M1SS and BC2_uni_R on all cDNA. In the paper's pipeline: Normalization of each sample was performed by random selection of 1 million high-quality reads, each carrying a distinct molecular identifier. Instead of being binned into consensus sequences, reads with shared molecular identifiers were discarded. CDR3 identification, clonotype clustering and error correction used MiTCR with a Q25 quality threshold and the strictest error-elimination algorithm. A nonparametric unseen species model with Euler transformation was used to estimate a lower bound on total TCR beta diversity. TCRdb trimmed the raw reads at Q25, called clones with MiXCR and kept productive beta chains. Records with the same CDR3 protein are collapsed into one entry carrying the most frequent genes and DNA. These V and J calls are TCRdb output, not the study's own analysis. The sample yields 1 million or so distinct CDR3 sequences; around 45% were counted once. The ten largest clones take up approximately 17% of the sample.

As concerns this clonotype: What this receptor recognizes is not known. The input lacks base qualities; no much larger clone sits a single base away.

Spanning cysteine to phenylalanine, the CDR3 consists of 14 amino acids. Kept here is only the CDR3 DNA, which spans 42 bases and is read in frame from base 1. Based on the germline V gene, the CDR1 and CDR2 sequences are SGHRS and YFSETQ. V lost 0 bases and J lost 11 bases; the stretch between them is 17 bases long. Study-level results and caveats: Conclusive comparison of naive and antigen-experienced compartments was prevented by the profiling of bulk unsorted PBMCs. The percentage of naive T cells measured by flow cytometry correlated strongly with observed TCR beta diversity. Because the CMV infection status of the donors was unknown, age-related changes in expanded clonotypes may potentially have been confounded. Observed TCR beta diversity per million T cells fell roughly linearly with age, and a significant reduction was already apparent by age approximately 40. Estimates of total diversity based on one million sequenced T cells were regarded as lower bounds and as underestimates. Compared with the aged group, the long-lived group had more naive CD4+ T cells, fewer expanded clones and increased TCR diversity, a pattern suggesting age selection.

The sample taken for sequencing was blood. The rearrangement combines TRBV5-1 with TRBJ2-5; the D gene is possibly TRBD2, with 5 bases matching. The clonotype originates from an older woman in good health. In nucleotides, the sequence is TGCGCCAGCAGCTTGGCTAGCAATTCCCATGAGCAGTACTTC. This gives the protein CASSLASNSHEQYF.